A single sample gave rise to the 25 T cell receptor beta chains below, sequenced in a study of OX40 agonist ivuxolimab in advanced cancers. TCRdb keeps only in-frame clones here, not all; method: immunoSEQ multiplex PCR. The table shows some 60,000 clones, with around 84% occurring only once. This sample comprised CD4+ or CD8+ T cells sorted from blood, obtained in a trial of the OX40 agonist ivuxolimab. These receptors came from an adult with an advanced solid tumor such as melanoma, head and neck, liver or kidney cancer.

V usage is TRBV7-9 and J usage is TRBJ1-4, with D possibly matching TRBD1 (5 bases). Trimming stripped 3 bases from V and 3 bases from J, with 11 bases between. The CDR3 covers 15 residues. Germline CDR1 is SEHNR and CDR2 is FQNEAQ (reference sequence). CDR3 nucleotides: TGTGCCAGCAGCTTTTGGGGCCGGGCTAATGAAAAACTGTTTTTT. Amino acid sequence: CASSFWGRANEKLFF.

The gene calls are TRBV18 and TRBJ1-5, with D unclear. Trimming removed 4 bases at V and 0 bases at J, with 16 bases between. Germline assignment: CDR1 KGHSH and CDR2 LQKENI. The CDR3 consists of 17 residues. The CDR3 DNA reads TGTGCCAGCTCACGCGAGCGCACAGTTAATAGCAATCAGCCCCAGCATTTT. This translates into CASSRERTVNSNQPQHF.

The chain is built from TRBV21-1 and TRBJ2-1. TRBV21-1 is a pseudogene locus. This CDR3 has 16 amino acids. The CDR3: CASSKRPPTTYNEQFF. The CDR3 bases are TGTGCCAGCAGCAAACGGCCTCCCACGACCTACAATGAGCAGTTCTTC.

This clone was detected ten times or more. The rearrangement joins TRBV9 to TRBJ1-1; tentatively, D is TRBD1 (6 bases). Germline values: CDR1 SGDLS, CDR2 YYNGEE. The CDR3 is made up of 15 amino acids. Trimming took off 2 bases at V and 7 bases at J, with 18 bases between the two ends. Here the CDR3 reads CASSVTTGTNHEAFF. The CDR3 DNA follows: TGTGCCAGCAGCGTTACTACAGGGACAAACCATGAAGCTTTCTTT.

The rearrangement uses TRBV30 and TRBJ2-7, with D possibly TRBD1 on 6 matching bases. The CDR3 consists of 13 residues. V gave up 4 bases and J gave up 6 bases, with 16 bases separating them. Germline CDR1 and CDR2: GTSNPN and SVGIG (reference sequence). This CDR3 reads CAWKKQGAPEQYF. The CDR3 DNA reads TGTGCCTGGAAGAAACAGGGCGCGCCCGAGCAGTACTTC.

This clone appeared once. V gene TRBV4-3 combines with J gene TRBJ1-2; D call uncertain. The CDR3 has 15 amino acids. Germline V gives CDR1 LGHNA, CDR2 YSLEER. The V end lost 0 bases, the J end lost 4 bases, and 12 bases lay between the germline ends. The chain's CDR3 is CASSQDERVGYGYTF. CDR3 DNA: TGCGCCAGCAGCCAAGACGAGAGGGTCGGCTATGGCTACACCTTC.

The chain carries TRBV27 and TRBJ2-3; the match to TRBD1 covers 7 bases. J gave up 4 bases and V 3 bases, and 7 bases lay outside the gene matches. Germline CDR1 reads MNHEY; CDR2 reads SMNVEV (reference sequence). This CDR3 comprises 15 residues. The CDR3 DNA follows: TGTGCCAGCAGTTTTCGACAGGGTTGGGCAGATACGCAGTATTTT. It is translated as CASSFRQGWADTQYF.

The chain couples TRBV19 to TRBJ2-2, with D perhaps matching TRBD2 (7 bases). V shed 5 bases and J shed 6 bases, with 22 bases lying between them. This CDR3 is 17 amino acids long. The germline CDR1 and CDR2 sequences are LNHDA and SQIVND (reference sequence). In DNA, the CDR3 is TGTGCCAGTAGTCCGCTAGGGGGACTACCACGGGCCGGGGAGCTGTTTTTT. It codes for CASSPLGGLPRAGELFF.

V gene TRBV7-8 combines with J gene TRBJ1-1, with 10 bases matching TRBD1. J lost 4 bases, V lost 4 bases, and 12 bases had no gene match. The CDR3 spans 17 residues. The germline CDR1 and CDR2 sequences are SGHVS and FQNEAQ. In nucleotides, the CDR3 is TGTGCCAGCAGCTCGTATAGACAGGGGGCGCGCGGCACTGAAGCTTTCTTT. Residues: CASSSYRQGARGTEAFF. Based on the CDR3 plus reference TRBV7-8 and TRBJ1-1, the full variable domain is GAGVSQSPRYKVAKRGQDVALRCDPISGHVSLFWYQQALGQGPEFLTYFQNEAQLDKSGLPSDRFFAERPEGSVSTLKIQRTQQEDSAVYLCASSSYRQGARGTEAFFGQGTRLTVV.

The chain has TRBV5-1 and TRBJ2-3; 7 bases line up with TRBD1. CDR3 length: 16 residues. Trimming cost V 4 bases and J 0 bases; bases outside gene matches: 8. Germline CDR1 is SGHRS and CDR2 is YFSETQ. CDR3 nucleotides: TGCGCCAGCAGCACCGGGACAGTATCTAGCACAGATACGCAGTATTTT. It specifies CASSTGTVSSTDTQYF.

The chain has TRBV2 and TRBJ2-7; D call uncertain. The V end was cut by 6 bases, the J end by 5 bases, with 11 bases between. The CDR3 loop spans 12 amino acids. Per the germline V gene, CDR1 is SNHLY and CDR2 is FYNNEI. Here the CDR3 reads CASRQVNHEQYF. CDR3 bases: TGTGCCAGCAGGCAGGTTAACCACGAGCAGTACTTC.

The genes are TRBV5-5 and TRBJ2-7; D gene unclear. This CDR3 has 14 residues. Germline V CDR1 and CDR2: SGHKS, YYEKEE (reference sequence). The V gene lost 3 bases and the J gene lost 0 bases, with 10 bases spanning the gap. The CDR3 sequence: CASSYGRVSYEQYF. CDR3 nucleotide sequence: TGTGCCAGCAGCTACGGAAGGGTCTCCTACGAGCAGTACTTC.

The V and J genes are TRBV13 and TRBJ2-1; the D is unclear. The CDR3 totals 15 residues. V gave up 2 bases and J gave up 0 bases, with 8 bases separating them. Germline-derived CDR1 and CDR2 are PRHDT and FYEKMQ (reference sequence). As DNA, the CDR3 is TGTGCCAGCAGCTTACCGGCTCTCTCCTACAATGAGCAGTTCTTC. It is translated as CASSLPALSYNEQFF.

This clone turned up a few times. The gene calls are TRBV19 and TRBJ1-2; perhaps TRBD1 as D (5 bases). Germline CDR1 LNHDA, CDR2 SQIVND (reference sequence). Deletions cut 8 bases from V and 6 bases from J, with 19 bases between. The CDR3 length is 14 residues. CDR3 coding DNA: TGTGCCAGTTCCTACCCGGGGAGGGACGATGGCTACACCTTC. This translates into CASSYPGRDDGYTF.

This clone was observed a handful of times. The rearrangement links TRBV14 to TRBJ2-7; no clear D gene. Germline CDR1 reads SGHDN; CDR2 reads FVKESK. The CDR3 has 14 amino acids. With 1 base removed from V and 2 bases from J, the gap between germline ends came to 9 bases. The CDR3 DNA sequence: TGTGCCAGCAGCCAAGTATACAGACCCTACGAGCAGTACTTC. Protein: CASSQVYRPYEQYF.

The CDR3 DNA sequence: TGCGCCAGCAGCGCGGGACTAGCGGAGAGCTCTGGGGCCAACGTCCTGACTTTC. This codes for CASSAGLAESSGANVLTF. The chain employs TRBV5-1 and TRBJ2-6; 11 nucleotides match TRBD2. Germline assignment: CDR1 SGHRS and CDR2 YFSETQ. The CDR3 spans 18 residues. With 4 bases clipped from V and 0 bases from J, the junction kept 6 bases outside the gene matches.

This clone occurred once. J is TRBJ2-3 and V is TRBV5-1; a possible D gene is TRBD2 (6 bases). Between the trimmed V and J ends, which lost 4 bases and 0 bases, there was a span of 18 bases. CDR1 is SGHRS and CDR2 is YFSETQ in the germline V gene. CDR3 size: 17 residues. The CDR3: CASSRLTGSPSTDTQYF. The CDR3 DNA is TGCGCCAGCAGCCGTCTCACCGGGAGCCCTAGCACAGATACGCAGTATTTT.

V and J are TRBV2 and TRBJ1-3, with 7 bases identical to TRBD1. Per germline, CDR1 SNHLY and CDR2 FYNNEI. With 8 bases clipped from V and 4 bases from J, the junction kept 11 bases outside the gene matches. This CDR3 region has 15 residues. CDR3 nucleotides: TGTGCCAGCCATACCCCGCGGGGACAGGGAAACACCATATATTTT. This gives the protein CASHTPRGQGNTIYF.

The chain recombines TRBV28 with TRBJ1-6; D is possibly TRBD1 (5 bases). The germline V and J ends were trimmed by 8 bases and 5 bases, with 7 bases remaining between them. CDR1 MDHEN and CDR2 SYDVKM come from the germline V gene. The CDR3 extends over 12 amino acids. The CDR3 DNA sequence: TGTGCCAGCCGGGGCCATAATTCACCCCTCCACTTT. Translated, it gives CASRGHNSPLHF. Full variable domain (missing parts from reference TRBV28 and TRBJ1-6): DVKVTQSSRYLVKRTGEKVFLECVQDMDHENMFWYRQDPGLGLRLIYFSYDVKMKEKGDIPEGYSVSREKKERFSLILESASTNQTSMYLCASRGHNSPLHFGNGTRLTVT.

V usage is TRBV2 and J usage is TRBJ1-2; TRBD1 matches 8 bases. Germline CDR1 and CDR2: SNHLY and FYNNEI. V lost 7 bases, J lost 5 bases, and 9 bases stayed unmatched. The CDR3 runs to 14 residues. CDR3 sequence (DNA): TGTGCCAGCAACATTCAGGGGGCAGGGTATGGCTACACCTTC. Translated: CASNIQGAGYGYTF.

The rearrangement links TRBV5-1 to TRBJ2-5; 10 bases line up with TRBD2. The CDR3 runs to 16 residues. Germline V gives CDR1 SGHRS, CDR2 YFSETQ. V lost 0 bases to trimming and J lost 1 base; unmatched junction nucleotides: 3. The CDR3 DNA reads TGCGCCAGCAGCTTGGTCCCTAGCGGGAGCCAAGAGACCCAGTACTTC. The encoded protein is CASSLVPSGSQETQYF.

This chain uses TRBV7-9 with TRBJ2-7; no clear D. This CDR3 region has 15 residues. Germline-derived CDR1 and CDR2 are SEHNR and FQNEAQ (reference sequence). The V gene lost 0 bases and the J gene lost 0 bases, with 9 bases spanning the gap. The CDR3 nucleotides read TGTGCCAGCAGCTTAGCCCCCCCCCGCTCCTACGAGCAGTACTTC. It encodes CASSLAPPRSYEQYF. The variable domain in full, completed from reference TRBV7-9 and TRBJ2-7, reads DTGVSQNPRHKITKRGQNVTFRCDPISEHNRLYWYRQTLGQGPEFLTYFQNEAQLEKSRLLSDRFSAERPKGSFSTLEIQRTEQGDSAMYLCASSLAPPRSYEQYFGPGTRLTVT.

The chain recombines TRBV4-1 with TRBJ1-2, with D unresolved. The ends were cut back, 0 bases at V and 8 bases at J, with 19 bases in the middle. This CDR3 region has 16 residues. Germline values: CDR1 MGHRA, CDR2 YSYEKL. CDR3 sequence: CASSQDPEVGYFGYTF. CDR3 bases: TGCGCCAGCAGCCAAGATCCCGAGGTGGGTTATTTCGGCTACACCTTC.

The chain has TRBV19 and TRBJ1-5; D is ambiguous. The CDR3 is 12 residues long. Germline V lookup: CDR1 LNHDA, CDR2 SQIVND (reference sequence). Trimming shortened V by 5 bases and J by 9 bases, and 11 bases separated the two germline ends. The CDR3 DNA sequence: TGTGCCAGTAGTCTGGGCCTTGGGCCCCAGCATTTT. It codes for CASSLGLGPQHF. The full variable domain, rest sourced from reference TRBV19 and TRBJ1-5, is DGGITQSPKYLFRKEGQNVTLSCEQNLNHDAMYWYRQDPGQGLRLIYYSQIVNDFQKGDIAEGYSVSREKKESFPLTVTSAQKNPTAFYLCASSLGLGPQHFGDGTRLSIL.

This chain joins TRBV2 and TRBJ2-7; D might be TRBD1 (5 bases). Germline V gene data show CDR1 as SNHLY and CDR2 as FYNNEI. V was clipped by 5 bases and J by 5 bases, with 10 bases between them. This CDR3 has 12 amino acids. For the CDR3, the DNA is TGTGCCAGCAGTTACACAGGAGACGAGCAGTACTTC. Residues: CASSYTGDEQYF.